One T cell receptor beta chain is described in this entry. Assay: immunoSEQ multiplex PCR; the TCRdb copy retains only in-frame clones and omits some. The sample contains about 80,000 clones, around 91% of which appear only once. The CDR3 runs to 15 residues. Germline CDR1 reads MNHEY; CDR2 reads SVGEGT. Trimming cost V 6 bases and J 0 bases, with 14 bases left between them. This entry comes from a study of brain T cells in children with intractable seizures. The chain combines TRBV6-2 or TRBV6-3 with TRBJ1-1; no reliable D call. This receptor was obtained from a girl aged 2-10 years with Rasmussen encephalitis and intractable seizures. Sequencing used peripheral blood, obtained at surgery. CDR3 amino acids: CASSLSDTMNTEAFF. The DNA for the CDR3 is TGTGCCAGCAGCCTATCTGACACCATGAACACTGAAGCTTTCTTT.